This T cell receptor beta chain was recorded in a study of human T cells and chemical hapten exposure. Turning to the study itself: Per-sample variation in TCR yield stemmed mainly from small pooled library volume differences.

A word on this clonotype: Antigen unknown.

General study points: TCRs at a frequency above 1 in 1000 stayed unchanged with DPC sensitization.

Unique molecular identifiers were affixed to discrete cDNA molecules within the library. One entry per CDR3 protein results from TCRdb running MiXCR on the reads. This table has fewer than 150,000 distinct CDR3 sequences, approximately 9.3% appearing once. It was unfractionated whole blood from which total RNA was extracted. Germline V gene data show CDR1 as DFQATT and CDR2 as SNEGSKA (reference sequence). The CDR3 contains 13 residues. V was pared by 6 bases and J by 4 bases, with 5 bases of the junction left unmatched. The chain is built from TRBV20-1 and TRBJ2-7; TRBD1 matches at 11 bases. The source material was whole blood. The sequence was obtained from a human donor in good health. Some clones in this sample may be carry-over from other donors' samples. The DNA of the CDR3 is TGCAGTGCCCCGGGACAGGGGGAGTACGAGCAGTACTTC. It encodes CSAPGQGEYEQYF.